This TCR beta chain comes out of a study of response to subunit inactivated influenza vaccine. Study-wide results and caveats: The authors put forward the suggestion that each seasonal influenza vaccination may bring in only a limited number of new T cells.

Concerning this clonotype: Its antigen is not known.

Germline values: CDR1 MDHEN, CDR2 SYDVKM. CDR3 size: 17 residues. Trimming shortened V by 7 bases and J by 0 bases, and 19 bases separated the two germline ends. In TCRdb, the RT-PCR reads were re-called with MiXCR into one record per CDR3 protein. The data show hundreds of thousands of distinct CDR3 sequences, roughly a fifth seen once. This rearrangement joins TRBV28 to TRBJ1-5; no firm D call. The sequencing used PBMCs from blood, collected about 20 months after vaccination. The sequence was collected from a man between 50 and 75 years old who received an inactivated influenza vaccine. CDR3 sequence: CASNRPILRNSNQPQHF. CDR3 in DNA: TGTGCCAGCAACCGGCCAATCCTAAGAAATAGCAATCAGCCCCAGCATTTT.